Reported below is one T cell receptor beta chain. The data derive from a study of blood T cell repertoires in COVID-19. Study in general: COVID-19 samples collected from the United States, Italy and Spain covered acute and convalescent phases.

TCRdb's copy holds only in-frame clones and misses some; the assay was immunoSEQ multiplex PCR. The data show roughly 100,000 clones, 89% seen once. With V trimmed by 3 bases and J by 7 bases, 3 bases remained unmatched. The V gene's germline CDR1 is DFQATT and CDR2 SNEGSKA (reference sequence). The CDR3 length is 13 residues. The chain combines TRBV20-1 with TRBJ2-2, with 9 bases that match TRBD2. This sequence was found in a woman aged 80 or over in a cohort sampled during active COVID-19. The material sequenced was peripheral blood. This CDR3 is CSASSGSVGELFF. Here the CDR3 DNA reads TGCAGTGCTAGTAGCGGGAGTGTCGGGGAGCTGTTTTTT.